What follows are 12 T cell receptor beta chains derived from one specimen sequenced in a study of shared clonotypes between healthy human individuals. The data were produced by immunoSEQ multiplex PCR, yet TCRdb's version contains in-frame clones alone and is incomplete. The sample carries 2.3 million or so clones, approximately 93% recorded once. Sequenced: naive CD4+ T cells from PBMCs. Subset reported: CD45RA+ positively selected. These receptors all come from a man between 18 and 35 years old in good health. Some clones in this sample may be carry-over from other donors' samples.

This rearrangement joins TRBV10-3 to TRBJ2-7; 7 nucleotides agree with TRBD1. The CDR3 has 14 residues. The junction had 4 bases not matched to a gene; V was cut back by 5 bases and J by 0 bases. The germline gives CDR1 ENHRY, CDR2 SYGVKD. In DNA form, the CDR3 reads TGTGCCATCAGTCAGACAGGGAGCTCCTACGAGCAGTACTTC. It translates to CAISQTGSSYEQYF.

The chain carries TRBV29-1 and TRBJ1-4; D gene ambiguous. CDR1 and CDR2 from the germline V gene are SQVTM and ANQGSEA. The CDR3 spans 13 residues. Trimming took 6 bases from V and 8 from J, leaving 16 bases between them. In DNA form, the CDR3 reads TGCAGCGTAAAAAGAGGGCAAGGCGAAAAACTGTTTTTT. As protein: CSVKRGQGEKLFF.

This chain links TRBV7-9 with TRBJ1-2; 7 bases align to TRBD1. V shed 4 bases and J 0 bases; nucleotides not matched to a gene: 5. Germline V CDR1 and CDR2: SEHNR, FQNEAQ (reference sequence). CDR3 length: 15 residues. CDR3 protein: CASSSTGQPNYGYTF. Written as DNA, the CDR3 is TGTGCCAGCAGCTCGACGGGACAGCCTAACTATGGCTACACCTTC.

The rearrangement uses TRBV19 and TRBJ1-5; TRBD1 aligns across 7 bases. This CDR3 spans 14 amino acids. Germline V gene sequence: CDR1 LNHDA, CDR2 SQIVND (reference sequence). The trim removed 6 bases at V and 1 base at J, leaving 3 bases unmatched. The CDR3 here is CASSPQGSNQPQHF. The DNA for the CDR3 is TGTGCCAGTAGCCCACAGGGGAGCAATCAGCCCCAGCATTTT.

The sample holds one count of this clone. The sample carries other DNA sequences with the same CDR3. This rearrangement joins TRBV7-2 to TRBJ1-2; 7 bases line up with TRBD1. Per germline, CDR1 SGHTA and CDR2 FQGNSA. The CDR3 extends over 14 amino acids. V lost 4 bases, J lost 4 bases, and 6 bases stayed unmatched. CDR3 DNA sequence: TGTGCCAGCAGCTCACGACAGGGAAGCTATGGCTACACCTTC. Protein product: CASSSRQGSYGYTF.

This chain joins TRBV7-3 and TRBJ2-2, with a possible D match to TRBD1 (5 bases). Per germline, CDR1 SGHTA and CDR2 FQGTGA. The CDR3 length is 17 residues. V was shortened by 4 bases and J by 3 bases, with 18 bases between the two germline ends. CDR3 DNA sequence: TGTGCCAGCAGCTCAACTCGGACACAGGAACACACCGGGGAGCTGTTTTTT. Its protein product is CASSSTRTQEHTGELFF. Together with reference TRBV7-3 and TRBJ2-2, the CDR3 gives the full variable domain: GAGVSQTPSNKVTEKGKYVELRCDPISGHTALYWYRQSLGQGPEFLIYFQGTGAADDSGLPNDRFFAVRPEGSVSTLKIQRTERGDSAVYLCASSSTRTQEHTGELFFGEGSRLTVL.

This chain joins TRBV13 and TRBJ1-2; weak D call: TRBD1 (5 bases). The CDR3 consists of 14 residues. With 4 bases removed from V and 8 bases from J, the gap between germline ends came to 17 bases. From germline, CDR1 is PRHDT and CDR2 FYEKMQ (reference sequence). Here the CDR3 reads CASSYLAGRGGYTF. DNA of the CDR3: TGTGCCAGCAGCTATTTAGCAGGGCGTGGAGGCTACACCTTC.

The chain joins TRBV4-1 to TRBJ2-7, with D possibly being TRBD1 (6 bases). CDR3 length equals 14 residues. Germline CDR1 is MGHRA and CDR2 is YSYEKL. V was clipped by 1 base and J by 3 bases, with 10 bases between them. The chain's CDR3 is CASSQVEGVYEQYF. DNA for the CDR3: TGCGCCAGCAGCCAAGTTGAGGGGGTCTACGAGCAGTACTTC.

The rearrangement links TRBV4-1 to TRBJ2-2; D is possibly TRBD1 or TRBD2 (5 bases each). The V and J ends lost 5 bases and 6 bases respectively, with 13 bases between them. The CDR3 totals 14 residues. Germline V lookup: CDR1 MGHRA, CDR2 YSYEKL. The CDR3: CASSKGDLAGELFF. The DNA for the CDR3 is TGCGCCAGCAGCAAAGGGGACCTGGCCGGGGAGCTGTTTTTT.

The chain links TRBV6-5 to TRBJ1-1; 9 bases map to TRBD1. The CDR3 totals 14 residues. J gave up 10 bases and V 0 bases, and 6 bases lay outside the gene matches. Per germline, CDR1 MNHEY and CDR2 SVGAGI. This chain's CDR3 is CASSYSRGGQGAFF. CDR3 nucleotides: TGTGCCAGCAGTTACTCGAGGGGGGGACAGGGAGCTTTCTTT.

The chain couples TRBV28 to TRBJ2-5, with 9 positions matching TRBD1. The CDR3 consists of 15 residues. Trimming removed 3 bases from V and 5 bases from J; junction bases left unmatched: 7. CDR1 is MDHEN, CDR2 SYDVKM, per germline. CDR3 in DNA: TGTGCCAGCAGTTTGCCCGGGACAGGGAGGGAGACCCAGTACTTC. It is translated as CASSLPGTGRETQYF.

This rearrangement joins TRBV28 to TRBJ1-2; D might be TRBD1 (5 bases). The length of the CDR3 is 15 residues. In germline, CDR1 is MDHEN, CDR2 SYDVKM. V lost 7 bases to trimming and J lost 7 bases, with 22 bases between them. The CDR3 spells CASIDGAWGGSGYTF. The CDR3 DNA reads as TGTGCCAGCATCGATGGGGCGTGGGGAGGTAGTGGCTACACCTTC.